This T cell receptor beta chain was profiled in a study of early stage breast cancer tumors. As for the study in general: About 80% of the 16 invasive tumors were ER+, PR+ and HER2-. Average read coverage per sample was approximately 9.1-fold.

Germline V gives CDR1 LNHDA, CDR2 SQIVND (reference sequence). This CDR3 is built from 14 residues. The V end lost 4 bases, the J end lost 8 bases, and 14 bases lay between the germline ends. Study observations and caveats: Tumors had roughly 2.5-fold higher T cell density than normal breast. Chain pairing and CD4, CD8 or FOXP3 expression were not captured.

Clones were sequenced by immunoSEQ multiplex PCR, and TCRdb holds only the in-frame ones, with some missing. Among around 30,000 clones listed, almost 75% were seen once. To note about this clone: The antigen remains undetermined.

This chain connects TRBV19 to TRBJ1-4; possible D gene TRBD1, 6 bases. Sequencing was performed on breast tumor tissue. The receptor's source is a young adult with breast cancer. The CDR3 DNA reads as TGTGCCAGTAGTACCCGGACAGCGGGGGAAAAACTGTTTTTT. Its protein is CASSTRTAGEKLFF.